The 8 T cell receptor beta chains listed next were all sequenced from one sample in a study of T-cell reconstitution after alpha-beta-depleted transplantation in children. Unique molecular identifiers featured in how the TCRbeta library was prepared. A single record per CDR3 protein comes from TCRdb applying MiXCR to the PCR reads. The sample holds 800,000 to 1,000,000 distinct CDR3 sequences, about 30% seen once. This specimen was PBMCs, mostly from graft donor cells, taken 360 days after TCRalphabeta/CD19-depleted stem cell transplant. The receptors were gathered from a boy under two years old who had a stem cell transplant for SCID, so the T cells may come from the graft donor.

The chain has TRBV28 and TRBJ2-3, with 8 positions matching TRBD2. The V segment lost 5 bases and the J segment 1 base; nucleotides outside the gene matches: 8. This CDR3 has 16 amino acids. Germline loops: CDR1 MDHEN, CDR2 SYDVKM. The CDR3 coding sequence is TGTGCCAGCAGTCCCGGACTAGCCTTCGGCACAGATACGCAGTATTTT. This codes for CASSPGLAFGTDTQYF.

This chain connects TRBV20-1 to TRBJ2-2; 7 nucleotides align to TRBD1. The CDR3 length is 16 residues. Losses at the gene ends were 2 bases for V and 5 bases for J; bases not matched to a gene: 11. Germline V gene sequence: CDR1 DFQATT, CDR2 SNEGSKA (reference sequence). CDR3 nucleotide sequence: TGCAGTGCTAGACGTTCGGGACAGCCCGAGACCGGGGAGCTGTTTTTT. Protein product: CSARRSGQPETGELFF.

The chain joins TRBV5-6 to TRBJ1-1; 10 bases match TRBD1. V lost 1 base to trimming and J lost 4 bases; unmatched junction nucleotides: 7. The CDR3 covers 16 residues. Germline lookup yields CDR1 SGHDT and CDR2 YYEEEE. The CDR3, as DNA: TGTGCCAGCAGCTTGTTAGGGACAGGGGTCGGCACTGAAGCTTTCTTT. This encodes CASSLLGTGVGTEAFF. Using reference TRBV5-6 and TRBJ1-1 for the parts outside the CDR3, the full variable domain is DAGVTQSPTHLIKTRGQQVTLRCSPKSGHDTVSWYQQALGQGPQFIFQYYEEEERQRGNFPDRFSGHQFPNYSSELNVNALLLGDSALYLCASSLLGTGVGTEAFFGQGTRLTVV.

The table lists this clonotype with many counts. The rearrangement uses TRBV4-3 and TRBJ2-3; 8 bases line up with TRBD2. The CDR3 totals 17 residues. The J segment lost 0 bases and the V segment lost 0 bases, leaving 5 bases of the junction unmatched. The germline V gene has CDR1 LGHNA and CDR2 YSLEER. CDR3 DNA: TGCGCCAGCAGCCAAGATCGGGGGGGCCCTAGCACAGATACGCAGTATTTT. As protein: CASSQDRGGPSTDTQYF.

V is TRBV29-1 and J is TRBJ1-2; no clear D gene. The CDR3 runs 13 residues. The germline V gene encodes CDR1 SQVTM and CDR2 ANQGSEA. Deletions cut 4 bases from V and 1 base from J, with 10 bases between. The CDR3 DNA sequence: TGCAGCGTTGGTGTGGACCTTAACTATGGCTACACCTTC. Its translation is CSVGVDLNYGYTF.

This CDR3 reads CASSLVRQGGYGYTF. Here the CDR3 DNA reads TGTGCCAGCAGCTTAGTTCGTCAGGGAGGGTATGGCTACACCTTC. The rearrangement links TRBV7-2 to TRBJ1-2; TRBD1 might be the D (5 bases). Germline CDR1 reads SGHTA; CDR2 reads FQGNSA. V shed 1 base and J shed 5 bases, with 14 bases lying between them. The CDR3 totals 15 residues.

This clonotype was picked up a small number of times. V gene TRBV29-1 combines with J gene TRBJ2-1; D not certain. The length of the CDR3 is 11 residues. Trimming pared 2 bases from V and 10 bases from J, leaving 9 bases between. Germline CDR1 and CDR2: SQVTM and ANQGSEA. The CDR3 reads CSVERNGEQFF. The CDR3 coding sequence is TGCAGCGTTGAACGCAACGGGGAGCAGTTCTTC.

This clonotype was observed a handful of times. CDR3 sequence reads: CAISESRGSPYNEQFF. CDR3 sequence (DNA): TGTGCCATCAGTGAGTCCAGGGGGTCTCCGTACAATGAGCAGTTCTTC. The gene calls are TRBV10-3 and TRBJ2-1, with 7 bases that match TRBD1. Germline assignment: CDR1 ENHRY and CDR2 SYGVKD. CDR3 size: 16 residues. V lost 0 bases and J lost 4; bases outside the gene matches: 6.